Below, 4 T cell receptor beta chains from the same sample are listed, as sequenced in a study of blood T cell repertoires in COVID-19. The repertoire was sequenced with immunoSEQ multiplex PCR; TCRdb's copy has only in-frame clones and lacks some. The sample lists 170,000 or so clones; about 85% were seen once. Material: PBMCs or T cells enriched from blood (not recorded which). The receptors were sampled from a man aged 40-50 years who had recovered from COVID-19.

The J gene is TRBJ2-7, the V gene TRBV11-2; 8 nucleotides match TRBD2. V was pared by 5 bases and J by 2 bases, with 20 bases of the junction left unmatched. This CDR3 contains 19 residues. Germline CDR1 SGHAT, CDR2 FQNNGV. This CDR3 reads CASSPPLWGSSGSPYEQYF. DNA of the CDR3: TGTGCCAGCAGCCCACCTCTTTGGGGTTCTAGCGGGTCCCCCTACGAGCAGTACTTC.

The rearrangement joins TRBV30 to TRBJ2-5; 14 bases agree with TRBD2. Germline lookup yields CDR1 GTSNPN and CDR2 SVGIG (reference sequence). The V and J ends lost 3 bases and 5 bases, in that order; junction bases with no gene match: 8. The CDR3 runs 16 residues. The CDR3, as DNA: TGTGCCTGGAGCGATGGGACTAGCGGGAGTGGGGAGACCCAGTACTTC. Protein product: CAWSDGTSGSGETQYF.

There are a few counts of this clone. The chain couples TRBV5-4 to TRBJ2-7; 10 bases line up with TRBD1. This CDR3 has 15 amino acids. V shed 5 bases and J 0 bases; nucleotides not matched to a gene: 5. The germline gives CDR1 SGHNT, CDR2 YYREEE (reference sequence). The CDR3 sequence: CASSRDRGLSYEQYF. The DNA of the CDR3 is TGTGCCAGCAGTCGGGACAGGGGTCTCTCCTACGAGCAGTACTTC.

The rearrangement links TRBV9 to TRBJ1-6; D gene uncertain. CDR1 and CDR2 (germline): SGDLS, YYNGEE. Deletions cut 4 bases from V and 7 bases from J, with 12 bases between. There are 14 residues in the CDR3. The CDR3 nucleotides read TGTGCCAGCAGCCCAGGAGGGTCGAATTCACCCCTCCACTTT. Translated: CASSPGGSNSPLHF.